Listed below are T cell receptor beta chains from one sample, sequenced in a study of T-cell reconstitution after alpha-beta-depleted transplantation in children. TCRdb independently ran MiXCR on the PCR reads; one entry per CDR3 protein. The sample yields about 590,000 distinct CDR3 sequences, 10% to 15% seen once. The sample in question was PBMCs, mostly from graft donor cells, obtained 360 days after TCRalphabeta/CD19-depleted stem cell transplant. The source is a male patient younger than 18 who had a stem cell transplant for acute myeloid leukemia, so the T cells may come from the graft donor. Both conserved end residues are part of each CDR3. D genes are given only for firm matches. A clone size is listed for some rows: how often the clone was seen (once, few, many), or a class if it is expanded.

D gene	V gene	clone size	J gene	CDR3 DNA	CDR3 protein
NA	TRBV20-1	few	TRBJ2-5	TGCAGTGCTAGGACAGGTCGACCGTACCAAGAGACCCAGTACTTC	CSARTGRPYQETQYF
NA	TRBV20-1	many	TRBJ2-3	TGCAGTGCCTCACAGGGTTCAGATACGCAGTATTTT	CSASQGSDTQYF
NA	TRBV4-3	NA	TRBJ2-3	TGCGCCAGCAGCCGGGGATTGCCAGATACGCAGTATTTT	CASSRGLPDTQYF
NA	TRBV5-8	NA	TRBJ2-7	TGTGCCAGCAGCTGGGGACGGTCAATCGGGCCCTACGAGCAGTACTTC	CASSWGRSIGPYEQYF
NA	TRBV6-1	NA	TRBJ2-7	TGTGCCAGCAGTGAAATGGGTTACGAGCAGTACTTC	CASSEMGYEQYF
NA	TRBV20-1	NA	TRBJ2-1	TGCAGTGCTAGAGATGAGTATCCGTCGAAGTTTTACAATGAGCAGTTCTTC	CSARDEYPSKFYNEQFF
TRBD1	TRBV7-2	many	TRBJ2-1	TGTGCCAGCAGCTTAGCCGGGACAGGGAACTTCAATGAGCAGTTCTTC	CASSLAGTGNFNEQFF
NA	TRBV24-1	many	TRBJ2-7	TGTGCCACCGGGGGGTCGCGTCCCCCACTCTGCCACCCATGGCAGTACTTC	CATGGSRPPLCHPWQYF
NA	TRBV7-9	few	TRBJ2-1	TGTGCCAGCAGCTTTGGAGGGCCGGGCAATGAGCAGTTCTTC	CASSFGGPGNEQFF
TRBD2	TRBV29-1	NA	TRBJ2-5	TGCAGCGGGGGGCTAGCGGGCATCCAAGAGACCCAGTACTTC	CSGGLAGIQETQYF
TRBD2	TRBV27	few	TRBJ2-7	TGTGCCAGCAGTACCGGAGCGGGACCAACCTACGAGCAGTACTTC	CASSTGAGPTYEQYF
TRBD2	TRBV29-1	NA	TRBJ2-7	TGCAGCGTTGGGCTAGCGGGAGAAGGCTCCGAGCAGTACTTC	CSVGLAGEGSEQYF
NA	TRBV7-6	NA	TRBJ2-7	TGTGCCAGCAGAGGAGGTTCGTCCTACGAGCAGTACTTC	CASRGGSSYEQYF
NA	TRBV20-1	few	TRBJ2-2	TGCAGTGCTAGACCAGGGAAGGGGGACACCGGGGAGCTGTTTTTT	CSARPGKGDTGELFF
NA	TRBV28	NA	TRBJ2-6	TGTGCCAGCAGTTTACGGCCCGGGGCCGGGGCCAACGTCCTGACTTTC	CASSLRPGAGANVLTF
NA	TRBV29-1	many	TRBJ2-1	TGCAGCGTTGTTGGGCTAACTTACAATGAGCAGTTCTTC	CSVVGLTYNEQFF